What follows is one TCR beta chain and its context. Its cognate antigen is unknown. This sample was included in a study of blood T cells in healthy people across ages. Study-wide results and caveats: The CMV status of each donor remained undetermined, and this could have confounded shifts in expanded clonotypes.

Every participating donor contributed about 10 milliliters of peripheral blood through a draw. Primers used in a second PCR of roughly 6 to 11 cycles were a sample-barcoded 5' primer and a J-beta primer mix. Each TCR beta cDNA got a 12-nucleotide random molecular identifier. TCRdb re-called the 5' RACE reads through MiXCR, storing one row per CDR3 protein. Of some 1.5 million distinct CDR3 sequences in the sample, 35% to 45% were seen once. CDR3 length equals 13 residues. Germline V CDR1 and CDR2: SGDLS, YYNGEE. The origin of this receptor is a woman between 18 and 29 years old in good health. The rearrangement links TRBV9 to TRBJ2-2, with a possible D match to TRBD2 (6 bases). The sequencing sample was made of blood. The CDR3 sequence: CASGGPNTGELFF. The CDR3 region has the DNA TGTGCTAGCGGAGGGCCGAACACCGGGGAGCTGTTTTTT. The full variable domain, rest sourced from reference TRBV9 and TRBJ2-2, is DSGVTQTPKHLITATGQRVTLRCSPRSGDLSVYWYQQSLDQGLQFLIQYYNGEERAKGNILERFSAQQFPDLHSELNLSSLELGDSALYFCASGGPNTGELFFGEGSRLTVL.